This TCR beta chain stems from a study of blood T cell repertoires in COVID-19. Study at large: The origin of the acute and convalescent COVID-19 samples was the United States, Italy and Spain. From T cells, B-cell-depleted T cells, or PBMCs came the material, which was cDNA or gDNA.

Original processing methods: Amplification of reference gene primers was used by the study to estimate nucleated cell counts. Libraries were prepared by immunoSEQ multiplex PCR; TCRdb keeps only in-frame clonotypes and omits some of them. The V and J calls and clone size were taken over from that table, and D and trimming were inferred from the DNA. Of about 200,000 clones in the sample, more than 75% were seen once. Comment on this clone: Mismatch with germline at one junction end may stem from a read error.

Germline V gene lookup returns CDR1 SNHLY and CDR2 FYNNEI. The CDR3 has 18 residues. The rearrangement links TRBV2 to TRBJ2-5, with 14 bases lining up with TRBD2. Sequenced sample: peripheral blood. The receptor was isolated from a middle-aged man with active or convalescent COVID-19. DNA of the CDR3: TGTGCCAGCTGTGAGGGGTGGACTAGCGGGGGGCCCGGGGAGACCCAGTACTTC. It translates to CASCEGWTSGGPGETQYF.